This T cell receptor beta chain was documented in a study of monozygotic twins with inflammatory bowel disease. For each CDR3 protein, TCRdb gives one entry from its re-call of the 5' RACE reads, without DNA. Recorded for this sample: fewer than 450,000 distinct CDR3 sequences. The CDR3 is 17 residues long. Germline lookup yields CDR1 SQVTM and CDR2 ANQGSEA. V gene TRBV29-1 combines with J gene TRBJ2-3; TCRdb picks TRBD2, but there is no DNA to check that call. Sample: blood. This TCR was sampled from a human donor with ulcerative colitis or Crohn's disease, or a healthy co-twin of an affected twin (not recorded which). CDR3 amino acids: CSVEGGVWSHITDTQYF.